The next 3 T cell receptor beta chains were all read from a single sample in a study of T cell changes during pregnancy in multiple sclerosis. Libraries were prepared by immunoSEQ multiplex PCR; TCRdb keeps only in-frame clonotypes and omits some of them. This sample yields over 35,000 clones, of which 94% are seen a single time; roughly 8.1% belongs to the top ten. The sequencing used CD8+ T cells from peripheral blood mononuclear cells, collected in the third trimester of pregnancy. All receptors come from a female donor with multiple sclerosis, enrolled in a pregnancy study.

The chain links TRBV6-5 to TRBJ2-7, with TRBD1 matching 7 bases. V lost 0 bases to trimming and J lost 3 bases; unmatched junction nucleotides: 8. The CDR3 runs to 16 residues. Germline V lookup: CDR1 MNHEY, CDR2 SVGAGI. The CDR3 bases are TGTGCCAGCAGTTACTCGAAGGGGACAGTATACTACGAGCAGTACTTC. Encoded protein: CASSYSKGTVYYEQYF.

The rearrangement joins TRBV18 to TRBJ2-3; D is uncertain. The length of the CDR3 is 15 residues. The V end lost 6 bases, the J end lost 2 bases, and 15 bases lay between the germline ends. The germline CDR1 and CDR2 sequences are KGHSH and LQKENI. The CDR3 sequence is CASSSVVLITDTQYF. In nucleotides, the CDR3 is TGTGCCAGCTCCTCAGTCGTCCTGATCACAGATACGCAGTATTTT.

The genes are TRBV10-3 and TRBJ2-6; weak D call: TRBD1 (5 bases). V was shortened by 3 bases and J by 3 bases, with 18 bases between the two germline ends. CDR1 ENHRY and CDR2 SYGVKD come from the germline V gene. This CDR3 contains 18 residues. CDR3 in DNA: TGTGCCATCAGTGACCAAGACAGCTCTAGTTTTGGGGCCAACGTCCTGACTTTC. Translated: CAISDQDSSSFGANVLTF.